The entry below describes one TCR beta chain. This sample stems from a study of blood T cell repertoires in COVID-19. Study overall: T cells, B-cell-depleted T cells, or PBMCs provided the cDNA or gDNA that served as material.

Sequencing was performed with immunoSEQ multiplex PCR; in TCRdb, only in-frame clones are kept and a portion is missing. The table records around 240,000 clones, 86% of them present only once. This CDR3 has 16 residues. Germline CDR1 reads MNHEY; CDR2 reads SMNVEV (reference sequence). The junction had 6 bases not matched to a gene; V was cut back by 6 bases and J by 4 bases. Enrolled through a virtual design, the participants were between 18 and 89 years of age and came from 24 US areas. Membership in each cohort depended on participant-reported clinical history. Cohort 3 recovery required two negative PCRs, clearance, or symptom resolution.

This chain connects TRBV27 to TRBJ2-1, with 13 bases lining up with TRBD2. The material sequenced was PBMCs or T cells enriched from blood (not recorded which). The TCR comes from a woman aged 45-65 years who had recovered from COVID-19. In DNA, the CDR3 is TGTGCCAGCAGCCGTGCGGGACTAGCGGGGTACAATGAGCAGTTCTTC. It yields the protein CASSRAGLAGYNEQFF.